These 3 T cell receptor beta chains came from one sample sequenced in a study of shared clonotypes between healthy human individuals. The table came from immunoSEQ multiplex PCR; TCRdb's copy has only in-frame clones and leaves some out. There are fewer than 2.5 million clones in the sample; more than 85% occur only once, and approximately 0.37% lies in the top ten. Sequencing was done on a sample of naive CD4+ T cells from PBMCs. As for subset: CD45RA+ positively selected. Source of these receptors: a man between 18 and 29 years old in good health. Some clones in this sample may be carry-over from other donors' samples.

The chain combines TRBV29-1 with TRBJ2-1; D not certain. Per the germline V gene, CDR1 is SQVTM and CDR2 is ANQGSEA. V was shortened by 3 bases and J by 0 bases, with 15 bases between the two germline ends. The CDR3 loop spans 16 amino acids. This CDR3 reads CSVDSRQKSSYNEQFF. The CDR3, as DNA: TGCAGCGTTGATTCTCGGCAGAAGAGCTCCTACAATGAGCAGTTCTTC.

J is TRBJ2-6 and V is TRBV5-6; 8 bases match TRBD1. The CDR3 is made up of 18 amino acids. J lost 1 base, V lost 4 bases, and 10 bases had no gene match. Germline values: CDR1 SGHDT, CDR2 YYEEEE. Here the CDR3 reads CASSIDRGMRSGANVLTF. CDR3 sequence (DNA): TGTGCCAGCAGCATAGACAGGGGTATGAGGTCTGGGGCCAACGTCCTGACTTTC.

Turning to this clone: The same CDR3 can be traced to other DNA sequences in this sample. The J gene is TRBJ1-1, the V gene TRBV28; D is perhaps TRBD1 (6 bases). The germline V gene encodes CDR1 MDHEN and CDR2 SYDVKM. V was trimmed by 6 bases and J by 1 base, leaving 12 bases between them. The CDR3 contains 14 residues. The CDR3 DNA follows: TGTGCCAGCAGCTCGACAGGCGCGAACACTGAAGCTTTCTTT. Translation gives CASSSTGANTEAFF.